A single T cell receptor (beta chain) is shown here with its context. The clone's antigen remains unknown. Base qualities were left out, and no much larger clone turns up one base away. TCRbeta CDR3 regions were amplified from genomic DNA using the immunoSEQ Assay, a bias-controlled multiplex PCR. On the study's bioinformatics: The number of nucleated cells in each sample was estimated by amplification of reference gene primers within the assay. Sequence reads were collapsed and filtered to measure the absolute abundance of every unique TCRbeta CDR3 rearrangement. For each sample, productive Simpson clonality was calculated by taking the square root of Simpson's diversity index across productive rearrangements. TCRdb took this table from immuneACCESS and kept in-frame rearrangements with V and J called. Such tables lack part of the clones; where checked against another copy, unresolved V genes explain under half of the gap, and the rest is unexplained. Clone size and V and J calls were adopted from that table, with D and trimming inferred from the DNA. For this sample there are a few hundred thousand clones; about 86% appear just once. The leading ten clones occupy approximately 4% of the sample.

This sample was taken from a study of blood T cell repertoires in COVID-19 (TCRdb year 2020). As for the study more broadly: Collaborator samples came from the United States, Italy and Spain and covered acute and convalescent phases of COVID-19. The samples were drawn from the first 160 participants of the ongoing ImmuneRACE study and from 1,200 or so subjects provided by 6 global collaborators. Nearly every sample came with metadata listing a de-identified subject ID, COVID-19 status, age in years and sex. The repertoires were released in a freely available public database intended as a resource for research on the immune response to SARS-CoV-2. Where HLA class I and class II types were available, the types were taken from metadata supplied by the sample provider, not from assay-based typing. The prospective study material was composed of cDNA or gDNA derived from T cells, B-cell-depleted T cells, or PBMCs. The dataset comprised deeply sampled blood TCRbeta repertoires from subjects exposed to, actively infected with, or recovered from COVID-19.

Study-wide findings and limitations: Clinical and demographic metadata were provided uncurated, with the amount varying by source and participant.

Each collaborating institution followed its own protocols to collect whole blood in K2EDTA tubes. For TCRbeta analysis, collaborator samples were shipped as frozen whole blood, as isolated PBMCs, or as DNA extracted from either sample type. The CDR3 runs 13 residues from the cysteine to the phenylalanine. The retained sequence is limited to the CDR3, 39 bases, with the frame set at the first base. A distance of 8 bases separates the germline ends of V and J, which lose 5 bases and 1 base respectively. Reading the germline V gene gives CDR1 KGHSY and CDR2 FQNENV. Sequencing was done on a sample of peripheral blood. The clonotype comes from a man aged 18 to 30 with active or convalescent COVID-19. The chain is encoded by TRBV16 joined to TRBJ2-5; TRBD1 could be the D gene, as 5 bases match. The base sequence is TGTGCCAGCAGCGCAGGGTTCCAAGAGACCCAGTACTTC. This encodes CASSAGFQETQYF.